This T cell receptor (beta chain) came from a study of shared clonotypes between healthy human individuals. Overall study: CD4 naive cells filled three plates per donor, CD4 memory three, CD8 naive two and CD8 memory one. Overall study results and limits: In the sorted subsets, rarefaction showed sequencing was incomplete despite large depth.

Naive CD8 cells, CD45RO-negative and positively selected for CCR7, excluded terminally differentiated effector memory CD45RA+ cells. This clone was recorded only once. Its antigen is as yet unknown. Other DNA sequences within the sample encode an identical CDR3. The V and J ends lost 1 base and 8 bases respectively, with 6 bases between them. This CDR3 comprises 12 residues. The V gene's germline CDR1 is SEHNR and CDR2 FQNEAQ (reference sequence). The table came from immunoSEQ multiplex PCR; TCRdb's copy has only in-frame clones and leaves some out. In the table there are a few million clones, around 95% of which are singletons.

Material for sequencing was naive CD8+ T cells from PBMCs. This sequence joins TRBV7-9 and TRBJ2-1; D ambiguous. This TCR came from a man aged 18-30 years in good health. Some clones in this sample may be carry-over from other donors' samples. CDR3 in DNA: TGTGCCAGCAGCTTAGGGTTGTATGAGCAGTTCTTC. Translating it yields CASSLGLYEQFF.